The clone carrying this TCR beta chain was counted once. Antigen specificity is unknown. These data originate in a study of cytomegalovirus exposure and HLA in healthy donors. Whole-study findings and limits: Among donors in an Asian-associated ancestry cluster, a later analysis reportedly found fewer N-insertions than the roughly 680-donor mean.

Use of 60 Vbeta and 13 Jbeta primers characterized the PCR. Measured with immunoSEQ multiplex PCR; TCRdb has only the in-frame clones, and not every one. The data show about 160,000 clones, 77% seen once. The sequence was collected from a woman aged 40 to 49 in good health and CMV-seropositive. Source material: PBMCs.

The CDR3, as DNA: TGTGCCTGGAGTGTAGGGGCAGGGGGTTTTGGCACTGAAGCTTTCTTT. It translates to CAWSVGAGGFGTEAFF. This chain joins TRBV30 and TRBJ1-1; 7 bases are a match to TRBD1. CDR3 size: 16 residues. Germline V gene lookup returns CDR1 GTSNPN and CDR2 SVGIG (reference sequence). V lost 0 bases, J lost 4 bases, and 11 bases stayed unmatched.